Described below is a single T cell receptor beta chain sequence and its context. These data are taken from a study of shared clonotypes between healthy human individuals. The method was immunoSEQ multiplex PCR; TCRdb's version includes in-frame clones alone and lacks a portion of them. The sample holds roughly 500,000 clones, 79% seen once. The V and J ends lost 6 bases and 0 bases respectively, with 12 bases between them. The CDR3 totals 15 residues. CDR1 is MNHEY and CDR2 is SMNVEV in the germline V gene (reference sequence). The sequencing input was PBMCs. The chain recombines TRBV27 with TRBJ1-5; no clear D. The sequence came from a woman aged 40-49 years in good health. Some clones in this sample may be carry-over from other donors' samples. The CDR3 sequence is CASSTLGISNQPQHF. The CDR3 nucleotides are TGTGCCAGCAGCACTTTAGGGATTAGCAATCAGCCCCAGCATTTT.